The clone carrying this T cell receptor beta chain has only one observation. Categorization into cohorts depended on clinical history that participants reported. Germline CDR1 and CDR2: MDHEN and SYDVKM. The V gene end was trimmed by 4 bases and the J gene end by 7 bases; junction bases not matched to a gene: 9. The CDR3 spans 14 residues. This sample was included in a study of blood T cell repertoires in COVID-19. About the research overall: Donors in Cohort 3 counted as recovered after two negative PCRs, clearance, or symptom resolution. T cells, B-cell-depleted T cells, or PBMCs provided the cDNA or gDNA that served as material.

Authors' methods: Nucleated cell number was recorded as an estimate derived from reference gene primer amplification. Repertoires were generated with immunoSEQ multiplex PCR, while TCRdb's copy carries only in-frame clones and drops some. V, J and clone size are those of that table, while D and trimming were read from the DNA. This table holds about 280,000 clones, about 88% found once. Sequencing was done on a sample of PBMCs or T cells enriched from blood (not recorded which). The TCR comes from a woman aged 55-69 years in a cohort exposed to, infected with or recovered from COVID-19 (not recorded which). The V call is TRBV28, the J call TRBJ1-2; 7 nucleotides line up with TRBD1. The CDR3 reads CASSSWTGSTGYTF. As DNA, the CDR3 is TGTGCCAGCAGTTCTTGGACAGGAAGTACTGGCTACACCTTC.